The T cell receptor beta chain under discussion was sequenced for a study of cytomegalovirus exposure and HLA in healthy donors. PCR used 60 Vbeta primers and 13 Jbeta primers. Libraries were prepared by immunoSEQ multiplex PCR; TCRdb keeps only in-frame clonotypes and omits some of them. In total, the table holds approximately 80,000 clones. CDR3 size: 12 residues. Germline lookup yields CDR1 GTSNPN and CDR2 SVGIG (reference sequence). Trimming cost V 4 bases and J 1 base, with 7 bases left between them. The TCR originated in a woman in her 30s in good health and CMV-seronegative. Sequencing used PBMCs. The chain uses TRBV30 and TRBJ1-1; no clear D gene. The CDR3 DNA reads TGTGCCTGGAATCAGGAGAACACTGAAGCTTTCTTT. It yields the protein CAWNQENTEAFF.